The 23 T cell receptor beta chains presented below share a single source sample, sequenced in a study of OX40 agonist ivuxolimab in advanced cancers. Sequenced by immunoSEQ multiplex PCR; TCRdb stores in-frame clones only, minus some. The sample records tens of thousands of clones, 80% to 90% being singletons. The sample here was CD4+ or CD8+ T cells sorted from blood, taken in a trial of the OX40 agonist ivuxolimab. The source is an adult with an advanced solid tumor such as melanoma, head and neck, liver or kidney cancer.

The V gene is TRBV5-6, the J gene TRBJ2-5; TRBD2 matches at 12 bases. The germline CDR1 and CDR2 sequences are SGHDT and YYEEEE. CDR3 length: 14 residues. The V gene end was trimmed by 4 bases and the J gene end by 4 bases; junction bases not matched to a gene: 2. The DNA for the CDR3 is TGTGCCAGCAGCACGGGACTAGCGGGAGAGACCCAGTACTTC. Its translation is CASSTGLAGETQYF.

This rearrangement joins TRBV27 to TRBJ2-3; 7 bases align to TRBD2. This CDR3 comprises 18 residues. Losses at the gene ends were 6 bases for V and 0 bases for J; bases not matched to a gene: 15. Germline CDR1 reads MNHEY; CDR2 reads SMNVEV (reference sequence). The DNA of the CDR3 is TGTGCCAGCAGACTATTAGCGGGTGCTAGGTCTAGCACAGATACGCAGTATTTT. Translating gives CASRLLAGARSSTDTQYF.

This sequence joins TRBV19 and TRBJ2-2; D possibly matches TRBD1 or TRBD2 (5 bases each). Germline V gene sequence: CDR1 LNHDA, CDR2 SQIVND (reference sequence). V was clipped by 5 bases and J by 0 bases, with 10 bases between them. This CDR3 is 15 amino acids long. CDR3 residues: CASSPRDANTGELFF. The CDR3 nucleotides are TGTGCCAGTAGTCCCCGGGACGCGAACACCGGGGAGCTGTTTTTT.

This clone is categorized as medium-sized. The chain has TRBV10-3 and TRBJ2-5, with D perhaps being TRBD1 or TRBD2 (6 bases each). The CDR3 covers 13 residues. CDR1 and CDR2 (germline): ENHRY, SYGVKD. V dropped 5 bases and J dropped 5 bases, with 12 bases sitting between them. For the CDR3, the DNA is TGTGCCATCAGTTGGGAAGGGGGGGAGACCCAGTACTTC. Residues: CAISWEGGETQYF.

This chain uses TRBV29-1 with TRBJ2-3, with TRBD2 matching over 10 bases. Germline V lookup: CDR1 SQVTM, CDR2 ANQGSEA. This CDR3 comprises 19 residues. Trimming removed 0 bases from V and 0 bases from J; junction bases left unmatched: 12. CDR3 sequence: CSVEDRLAGYRLSTDTQYF. The CDR3 DNA sequence: TGCAGCGTTGAAGATCGACTAGCGGGTTACCGGCTTAGCACAGATACGCAGTATTTT.

The V call is TRBV4-2, the J call TRBJ2-5; the D gene is possibly TRBD2 (5 bases). CDR1 LGHNA and CDR2 YNFKEQ come from the germline V gene. With 0 bases removed from V and 2 bases from J, the gap between germline ends came to 10 bases. This CDR3 contains 15 residues. The CDR3 bases are TGTGCCAGCAGCCAAGAGAGGGCTGTTCAAGAGACCCAGTACTTC. As protein: CASSQERAVQETQYF.

This clone has more than one count but fewer than ten. V is TRBV9 and J is TRBJ2-2; 8 nucleotides agree with TRBD2. Germline lookup yields CDR1 SGDLS and CDR2 YYNGEE. V shed 3 bases, J shed 8 bases, and the junction held 6 bases outside the gene matches. The CDR3 is made up of 14 amino acids. CDR3 loop: CASSAAGEWGELFF. DNA of the CDR3: TGTGCCAGCAGCGCAGCGGGAGAATGGGGGGAGCTGTTTTTT. Using reference TRBV9 and TRBJ2-2 for the parts outside the CDR3, the full variable domain is DSGVTQTPKHLITATGQRVTLRCSPRSGDLSVYWYQQSLDQGLQFLIQYYNGEERAKGNILERFSAQQFPDLHSELNLSSLELGDSALYFCASSAAGEWGELFFGEGSRLTVL.

V and J are TRBV13 and TRBJ2-2, with TRBD1 matching 7 bases. The CDR3 loop spans 15 amino acids. The ends lost 4 bases at V and 6 bases at J; junction bases unmatched: 8. CDR1 and CDR2 from the germline V gene are PRHDT and FYEKMQ (reference sequence). CDR3 coding DNA: TGTGCCAGCAGCTCAACCGGGACAGCGGCCGGGGAGCTGTTTTTT. Its translation: CASSSTGTAAGELFF.

J is TRBJ1-2 and V is TRBV23-1, with D maybe TRBD1 (6 bases). TRBV23-1 belongs to the ORF category, with a function that is uncertain. The CDR3 spans 13 residues. Between the trimmed V and J ends, which lost 2 bases and 12 bases, there was a span of 16 bases. CDR3 in amino acids: CASSQQGGGYDTF. In DNA form, the CDR3 reads TGCGCCAGCAGTCAACAGGGAGGGGGGTACGACACCTTC.

This sequence joins TRBV15 and TRBJ2-7, with D tentatively TRBD1 (5 bases). This CDR3 region has 11 residues. CDR1 is LNHNV and CDR2 is YYDKDF in the germline V gene (reference sequence). Trimming removed 3 bases from V and 6 bases from J, with 6 bases in between. As DNA, the CDR3 is TGTGCCACCAGCAGTAGGGGCGAGCAGTACTTC. Its translation is CATSSRGEQYF.

The chain is built from TRBV19 and TRBJ1-2; 8 nucleotides match TRBD1. V lost 6 bases to trimming and J lost 4 bases; unmatched junction nucleotides: 10. Germline V lookup: CDR1 LNHDA, CDR2 SQIVND (reference sequence). CDR3 length equals 15 residues. CDR3 nucleotides: TGTGCCAGTAGCCTCCAAGCAGGGGGCGTCTATGGCTACACCTTC. Encoded protein: CASSLQAGGVYGYTF.

In this sample, this clone turned up a few times. V is TRBV27 and J is TRBJ2-7; unclear D gene. Germline V CDR1 and CDR2: MNHEY, SMNVEV (reference sequence). Deletions cut 5 bases from V and 2 bases from J, with 13 bases between. This CDR3 contains 14 residues. The CDR3 loop reads CASSPTFLAYEQYF. The CDR3 DNA reads as TGTGCCAGCAGTCCAACTTTCTTGGCCTACGAGCAGTACTTC.

In DNA form, the CDR3 reads TGTGCCAGCAGCTTGCGGGGAAACAATGAGCAGTTCTTC. Residues: CASSLRGNNEQFF. The rearrangement uses TRBV5-4 and TRBJ2-1; D perhaps matches TRBD2 (5 bases). This CDR3 is 13 amino acids long. V was pared by 1 base and J by 5 bases, with 7 bases between. Germline V lookup: CDR1 SGHNT, CDR2 YYREEE (reference sequence).

This CDR3 is CSVEIQFGYGYTF. CDR3 nucleotides: TGCAGCGTTGAAATACAGTTTGGCTATGGCTACACCTTC. The V gene is TRBV29-1, the J gene TRBJ1-2; no definite D call. The germline gives CDR1 SQVTM, CDR2 ANQGSEA. There are 13 residues in the CDR3. Deletions cut 2 bases from V and 4 bases from J, with 11 bases between.

This chain connects TRBV19 to TRBJ1-6; no firm D call. The CDR3 length is 15 residues. Trimming removed 7 bases from V and 7 bases from J, with 17 bases in between. In germline, CDR1 is LNHDA, CDR2 SQIVND (reference sequence). CDR3 nucleotide sequence: TGTGCCAGTATATCCCTTCCCCGGGGAAATTCACCCCTCCACTTT. Residues: CASISLPRGNSPLHF.

The gene calls are TRBV7-8 and TRBJ2-3, with D possibly TRBD1 on 5 matching bases. Looked up from germline, CDR1 is SGHVS and CDR2 is FQNEAQ. CDR3 size: 13 residues. Trimming cost V 4 bases and J 6 bases, with 11 bases left between them. The CDR3 spells CASSSGWADTQYF. The CDR3 nucleotides are TGTGCCAGCAGCTCAGGGTGGGCGGATACGCAGTATTTT. The complete variable domain, with remaining parts taken from reference TRBV7-8 and TRBJ2-3, reads GAGVSQSPRYKVAKRGQDVALRCDPISGHVSLFWYQQALGQGPEFLTYFQNEAQLDKSGLPSDRFFAERPEGSVSTLKIQRTQQEDSAVYLCASSSGWADTQYFGPGTRLTVL.

The chain has TRBV28 and TRBJ2-1; 7 bases agree with TRBD1. Germline loops: CDR1 MDHEN, CDR2 SYDVKM. CDR3 length: 17 residues. The V segment lost 5 bases and the J segment 7 bases; nucleotides outside the gene matches: 17. The CDR3 region is CASSRPYGTAMGNEQFF. DNA for the CDR3: TGTGCCAGCAGTCGACCGTATGGGACAGCGATGGGGAATGAGCAGTTCTTC.

By share of the sample, this clone is medium-sized. Other DNA sequences in the same sample also yield this CDR3. The chain couples TRBV30 to TRBJ1-2; no firm D call. V shed 0 bases and J shed 8 bases, with 10 bases lying between them. Germline V lookup: CDR1 GTSNPN, CDR2 SVGIG (reference sequence). The CDR3 contains 12 residues. In nucleotides, the CDR3 is TGTGCCTGGAGTGTATCGGCAGGCGGCTACACCTTC. Protein: CAWSVSAGGYTF.

The chain uses TRBV2 and TRBJ1-2; D is undetermined. CDR3 size: 12 residues. From germline, CDR1 is SNHLY and CDR2 FYNNEI. Deletions cut 4 bases from V and 5 bases from J, with 8 bases between. This CDR3 reads CASSVQSYGYTF. The CDR3 nucleotides read TGTGCCAGCAGTGTTCAGTCATATGGCTACACCTTC.

V gene TRBV29-1 combines with J gene TRBJ1-5; the D gene is possibly TRBD1 (5 bases). V shed 4 bases and J shed 6 bases, with 7 bases lying between them. Germline CDR1 SQVTM, CDR2 ANQGSEA. The CDR3 runs to 11 residues. The CDR3: CSVGGGQPQHF. CDR3 sequence (DNA): TGCAGCGTTGGGGGGGGTCAGCCCCAGCATTTT.

The genes are TRBV15 and TRBJ2-3; D is unresolved. The germline gives CDR1 LNHNV, CDR2 YYDKDF (reference sequence). Trimming stripped 8 bases from V and 0 bases from J, with 3 bases between. The CDR3 spans 11 residues. CDR3 region: CATGSTDTQYF. CDR3 DNA: TGTGCCACCGGGAGCACAGATACGCAGTATTTT.

The rearrangement joins TRBV5-1 to TRBJ1-4; D ambiguous. V was trimmed by 5 bases and J by 5 bases, leaving 13 bases between them. CDR3 length equals 14 residues. CDR1 and CDR2 from the germline V gene are SGHRS and YFSETQ. Written as DNA, the CDR3 is TGCGCCAGCAGTCCCCCCGGAGGGAATGAAAAACTGTTTTTT. Its translation: CASSPPGGNEKLFF.

The chain is built from TRBV21-1 and TRBJ1-4; TRBD1 reflects the table's D call only, with no check against the DNA. TRBV21-1 is given as a pseudogene. The CDR3 sequence is 14 residues long. For the CDR3, the DNA is TGTGCCAGCAGCTCCGGGACAGGTGGGGAAAAACTGTTTTTT. It codes for CASSSGTGGEKLFF.